This T cell receptor (beta chain) was identified during a study of T cell changes during pregnancy in multiple sclerosis. The data were produced by immunoSEQ multiplex PCR, yet TCRdb's version contains in-frame clones alone and is incomplete. The profile covers about 50,000 clones, with under 95% appearing a single time and 5.5% taken by the ten largest. The CDR3 covers 12 residues. Germline V gene lookup returns CDR1 SGHNT and CDR2 YYREEE (reference sequence). V was pared by 0 bases and J by 5 bases, with 6 bases between. This receptor was taken from a female donor with multiple sclerosis, enrolled in a pregnancy study. This sample comprised CD8+ T cells from peripheral blood mononuclear cells, obtained before pregnancy. The chain joins TRBV5-4 to TRBJ2-7, with D unresolved. The CDR3 DNA follows: TGTGCCAGCAGCTTGGTCAGCGACGAGCAGTACTTC. It codes for CASSLVSDEQYF.